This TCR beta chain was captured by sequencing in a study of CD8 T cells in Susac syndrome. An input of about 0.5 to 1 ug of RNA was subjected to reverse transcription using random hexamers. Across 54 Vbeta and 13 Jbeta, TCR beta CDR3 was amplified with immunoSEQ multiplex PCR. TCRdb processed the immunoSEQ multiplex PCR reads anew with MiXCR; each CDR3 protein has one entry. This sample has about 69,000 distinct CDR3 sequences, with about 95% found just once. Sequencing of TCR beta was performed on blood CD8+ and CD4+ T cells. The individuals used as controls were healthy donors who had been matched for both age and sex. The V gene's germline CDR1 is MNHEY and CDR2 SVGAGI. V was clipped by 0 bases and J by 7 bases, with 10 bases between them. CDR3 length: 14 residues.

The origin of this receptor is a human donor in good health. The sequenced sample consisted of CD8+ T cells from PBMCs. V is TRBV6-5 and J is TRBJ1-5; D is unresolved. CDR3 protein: CASSYSLGGQPQHF. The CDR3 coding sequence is TGTGCCAGCAGTTACTCGCTCGGAGGACAGCCCCAGCATTTT.